Listed below are T cell receptor beta chains from one sample, sequenced in a study of T cell changes during pregnancy in multiple sclerosis. Generated by immunoSEQ multiplex PCR, the TCRdb table keeps only in-frame clones and is missing some. The sample contains 88,000 or so clones, 92% of which appear only once. Specimen: peripheral blood, collected before pregnancy. These receptors were collected from a female donor with multiple sclerosis, enrolled in a pregnancy study. CDR3s include the opening cysteine and the closing phenylalanine or tryptophan. A D gene is named only where the DNA matches it firmly. Clone size is shown for a subset of rows, as once, few, many or a class of expanded clone.

size: NA
V: TRBV7-2
length: 15
J: TRBJ1-5
D: NA
DNA: TGTGCCAGCAGCTTAAGGCAGGGTAATAATCAGCCCCAGCATTTT
CDR3: CASSLRQGNNQPQHF

size: once
V: TRBV5-6
length: 15
J: TRBJ2-3
D: NA
DNA: TGTGCCAGCAGCACTGACATAACTAGCACAGATACGCAGTATTTT
CDR3: CASSTDITSTDTQYF

size: NA
V: TRBV2
length: 15
J: TRBJ2-1
D: NA
DNA: TGTGCCAGCAGCATGGGGGCGGGCGGTGTCAATGAGCAGTTCTTC
CDR3: CASSMGAGGVNEQFF

size: NA
V: TRBV15
length: 16
J: TRBJ2-7
D: TRBD2
DNA: TGTGCCACCAGCGGGGAACTAGCGGGAGAACCCTACGAGCAGTACTTC
CDR3: CATSGELAGEPYEQYF

size: NA
V: TRBV4-1
length: 13
J: TRBJ1-4
D: NA
DNA: TGCGCCAGCAGCACGAGTTCTTTTGAAAAACTGTTTTTT
CDR3: CASSTSSFEKLFF

size: NA
V: TRBV4-2
length: 14
J: TRBJ2-2
D: NA
DNA: TGTGCCAGCAGCCAAGGGGGGGTAGGCGGGGAGCTGTTTTTT
CDR3: CASSQGGVGGELFF

size: NA
V: TRBV5-4
length: 16
J: TRBJ2-6
D: NA
DNA: TGTGCCAGCAGCTTGGCCCTCGGCTCTGGGGCCAACGTCCTGACTTTC
CDR3: CASSLALGSGANVLTF

size: NA
V: TRBV19
length: 15
J: TRBJ2-7
D: NA
DNA: TGTGCCAGTAGTATAGCTCCCGGGACACATTACGAGCAGTACTTC
CDR3: CASSIAPGTHYEQYF

size: once
V: TRBV27
length: 15
J: TRBJ1-5
D: TRBD1
DNA: TGTGCCAGCAGTTCCAGGGGGTATAGCAATCAGCCCCAGCATTTT
CDR3: CASSSRGYSNQPQHF

size: NA
V: TRBV5-4
length: 14
J: TRBJ2-3
D: TRBD2
DNA: TGTGCCAGCAGAATAGCGGGGCTCACAGATACGCAGTATTTT
CDR3: CASRIAGLTDTQYF

size: NA
V: TRBV5-4
length: 13
J: TRBJ1-1
D: TRBD1
DNA: TGTGCCAGCAGCTTTCTACCGACAGGGGCGGCTTTCTTT
CDR3: CASSFLPTGAAFF

size: NA
V: TRBV18
length: 12
J: TRBJ2-7
D: NA
DNA: TGTGCCAGCTCACACAACAGGGATGAGCAGTACTTC
CDR3: CASSHNRDEQYF

size: NA
V: TRBV5-1
length: 13
J: TRBJ2-7
D: NA
DNA: TGCGCCAGCAGCCTTGGACAGTCCTACGAGCAGTACTTC
CDR3: CASSLGQSYEQYF

size: NA
V: TRBV13
length: 15
J: TRBJ2-3
D: TRBD2
DNA: TGTGCCAGCAGATTAACCGGGGGGAGCACAGATACGCAGTATTTT
CDR3: CASRLTGGSTDTQYF

size: NA
V: TRBV7-2
length: 16
J: TRBJ1-3
D: NA
DNA: TGTGCCAGCAGCTTAGCGCCCTCGGGGAGGGTTGACACCATATATTTT
CDR3: CASSLAPSGRVDTIYF

size: NA
V: TRBV7-8
length: 14
J: TRBJ1-1
D: NA
DNA: TGTGCCAGCAGCCCATCCGACAGTTACACTGAAGCTTTCTTT
CDR3: CASSPSDSYTEAFF

size: NA
V: TRBV27
length: 15
J: TRBJ2-7
D: TRBD2
DNA: TGTGCCAGCAGTTCACCTAGCGGGGCGTCCTACGAGCAGTACTTC
CDR3: CASSSPSGASYEQYF

size: NA
V: TRBV5-1
length: 13
J: TRBJ2-7
D: NA
DNA: TGCGCCAGCAGCCTGTCGGTGTCGGGAGTTAGATACTTC
CDR3: CASSLSVSGVRYF

size: NA
V: TRBV29-1
length: 16
J: TRBJ2-2
D: TRBD1
DNA: TGCAGCGTCATGAACCGACAGGGGATGAACACCGGGGAGCTGTTTTTT
CDR3: CSVMNRQGMNTGELFF

size: NA
V: TRBV10-3
length: 14
J: TRBJ2-7
D: NA
DNA: TGTGCCATCAGTGGAAGTGGGAGCGGATACGAGCAGTACTTC
CDR3: CAISGSGSGYEQYF

size: NA
V: TRBV4-1
length: 17
J: TRBJ2-1
D: NA
DNA: TGCGCCAGCAGCCAAGAGGTGTGGGCAGGGAATGACAATGAGCAGTTCTTC
CDR3: CASSQEVWAGNDNEQFF

size: NA
V: TRBV19
length: 15
J: TRBJ1-5
D: TRBD1
DNA: TGTGCCAGTAGTGTACAGGGGGGAGCCCATCAGCCCCAGCATTTT
CDR3: CASSVQGGAHQPQHF

size: NA
V: TRBV29-1
length: 15
J: TRBJ2-7
D: TRBD2
DNA: TGCAGCGTTGAAGATTCGCTAGCGGGAGCTTCCGAGCAGTACTTC
CDR3: CSVEDSLAGASEQYF

size: NA
V: TRBV4-2
length: 14
J: TRBJ2-1
D: NA
DNA: TGTGCCAGCAGCCAAAGCGGAGCCTACAATGAGCAGTTCTTC
CDR3: CASSQSGAYNEQFF

size: NA
V: TRBV5-4
length: 16
J: TRBJ2-1
D: NA
DNA: TGTGCCAGCAGCCCCGACCCAAGTACTAGGGACAATGAGCAGTTCTTC
CDR3: CASSPDPSTRDNEQFF

size: NA
V: TRBV29-1
length: 13
J: TRBJ2-3
D: TRBD2
DNA: TGCAGCGTTGTGGGGAGGGTTGAAAATACGCAGTATTTT
CDR3: CSVVGRVENTQYF

size: NA
V: TRBV28
length: 17
J: TRBJ1-5
D: TRBD1
DNA: TGTGCCAGCAGTATTCCTCGGACAGGTCCAGACTCCCAGCCCCAGCATTTT
CDR3: CASSIPRTGPDSQPQHF

size: NA
V: TRBV11-2
length: 17
J: TRBJ2-6
D: NA
DNA: TGTGCCAGCAGCTCGCGAGGAGGTCACCTGGGGGCCAACGTCCTGACTTTC
CDR3: CASSSRGGHLGANVLTF

size: NA
V: TRBV6-1
length: 13
J: TRBJ1-2
D: NA
DNA: TGTGCCAGCAGTGTGGGGACATCTTATGGCTACACCTTC
CDR3: CASSVGTSYGYTF

size: NA
V: TRBV6-5
length: 13
J: TRBJ2-1
D: TRBD1
DNA: TGTGCCAGCAGTTGGACAGGAGACAATGAGCAGTTCTTC
CDR3: CASSWTGDNEQFF

size: NA
V: TRBV6-1
length: 14
J: TRBJ2-1
D: NA
DNA: TGTGCCAGCAGTGAATGTACTAGCTCTTGCGAGCAGTTCTTC
CDR3: CASSECTSSCEQFF

size: NA
V: TRBV5-1
length: 15
J: TRBJ2-2
D: NA
DNA: TGCGCCAGCAGCTTGGGGACAAGGAACACCGGGGAGCTGTTTTTT
CDR3: CASSLGTRNTGELFF

size: NA
V: TRBV5-1
length: 13
J: TRBJ2-7
D: NA
DNA: TGCGCCAGCAGCTTGGCGGCTAGCTACGAGCAGTACTTC
CDR3: CASSLAASYEQYF

size: NA
V: TRBV2
length: 14
J: TRBJ2-2
D: NA
DNA: TGTGCCAGCAGTGAAGGGCCGCCCCCCGGGGAGCTGTTTTTT
CDR3: CASSEGPPPGELFF

size: NA
V: TRBV6-1
length: 14
J: TRBJ1-3
D: NA
DNA: TGTGCCAGCTCAGGGAAGGCTCGAGGAAACACCATATATTTT
CDR3: CASSGKARGNTIYF

size: NA
V: TRBV7-2
length: 14
J: TRBJ2-7
D: NA
DNA: TGTGCCAGCAGCTTCTATGGCGGGTCCTACGAGCAGTACTTC
CDR3: CASSFYGGSYEQYF